What follows are 9 T cell receptor beta chains derived from one specimen sequenced in a study of early T cells in non-severe SARS-CoV-2 infection. TCRdb called the 5' RACE reads again in MiXCR, with one record for every CDR3 protein. The data contain 65,000 to 85,000 distinct CDR3 sequences, less than 12% of them singletons. The specimen was whole blood, collected at baseline. These receptors were collected from an adult who was a healthcare worker with PCR-confirmed SARS-CoV-2 infection or an uninfected control (not recorded which).

This clonotype came up a few times. The CDR3 spells CATPYIPGLAGTPTYEQYF. The CDR3 DNA follows: TGTGCCACCCCATATATACCCGGACTAGCGGGGACCCCTACCTACGAGCAGTACTTC. The V and J genes are TRBV12-1 and TRBJ2-7; the D segment call TRBD2 is taken from the table without a DNA check. TRBV12-1 is recorded as a pseudogene. The CDR3 has 19 amino acids.

The sample holds many counts of this clonotype. This chain links TRBV7-8 with TRBJ1-3; unclear D gene. V lost 6 bases and J 0 bases, leaving 12 bases between the germline ends. The germline gives CDR1 SGHVS, CDR2 FQNEAQ. This CDR3 has 15 amino acids. The CDR3 region is CASRLRADSGNTIYF. Written as DNA, the CDR3 is TGTGCCAGCAGACTCCGGGCAGACTCTGGAAACACCATATATTTT.

This clonotype was observed many times. The CDR3 DNA sequence: TGTGCCAGTAGTATATCAGGGCAAGAGACCCAGTACTTC. Its protein is CASSISGQETQYF. The rearrangement joins TRBV19 to TRBJ2-5; tentatively, D is TRBD1 (5 bases). V shed 2 bases and J shed 2 bases, with 6 bases lying between them. Germline loops: CDR1 LNHDA, CDR2 SQIVND (reference sequence). The CDR3 covers 13 residues.

This clonotype has a handful of counts. The V call is TRBV7-3, the J call TRBJ1-1; weak D call: TRBD1 (6 bases). CDR1 and CDR2 (germline): SGHTA, FQGTGA. Between the trimmed V and J ends, which lost 2 bases and 4 bases, there was a span of 8 bases. CDR3 size: 13 residues. CDR3 nucleotide sequence: TGTGCCAGCAGCTTACAGGGGCCCACTGAAGCTTTCTTT. It is translated as CASSLQGPTEAFF.

The gene calls are TRBV9 and TRBJ1-6; D is undetermined. Trimming pared 4 bases from V and 8 bases from J, leaving 13 bases between. This CDR3 is 14 amino acids long. Germline lookup yields CDR1 SGDLS and CDR2 YYNGEE. Here the CDR3 reads CASSPGLGHSPLHF. The CDR3 region has the DNA TGTGCCAGCAGCCCCGGACTGGGTCATTCACCCCTCCACTTT.

The rearrangement joins TRBV7-3 to TRBJ2-2; D ambiguous. From germline, CDR1 is SGHTA and CDR2 FQGTGA. The CDR3 is 15 residues long. Trimming took off 2 bases at V and 5 bases at J, with 12 bases between the two ends. The CDR3 here is CASSLYGFGTGELFF. The CDR3 DNA reads as TGTGCCAGCAGCTTATACGGGTTCGGAACCGGGGAGCTGTTTTTT. Looking up the rest from reference TRBV7-3 and TRBJ2-2 gives the full variable domain: GAGVSQTPSNKVTEKGKYVELRCDPISGHTALYWYRQSLGQGPEFLIYFQGTGAADDSGLPNDRFFAVRPEGSVSTLKIQRTERGDSAVYLCASSLYGFGTGELFFGEGSRLTVL.

This clonotype has at least ten counts. The chain combines TRBV27 with TRBJ2-6, with D perhaps matching TRBD2 (5 bases). The CDR3 has 18 residues. Germline-derived CDR1 and CDR2 are MNHEY and SMNVEV (reference sequence). Trimming removed 2 bases at V and 0 bases at J, with 14 bases between. CDR3 loop: CASSLVGVGSSGANVLTF. Written as DNA, the CDR3 is TGTGCCAGCAGTTTAGTCGGGGTTGGGAGCTCTGGGGCCAACGTCCTGACTTTC. The entire variable domain, with the rest obtained from reference TRBV27 and TRBJ2-6, is as follows: EAQVTQNPRYLITVTGKKLTVTCSQNMNHEYMSWYRQDPGLGLRQIYYSMNVEVTDKGDVPEGYKVSRKEKRNFPLILESPSPNQTSLYFCASSLVGVGSSGANVLTFGAGSRLTVL.

This clonotype appeared a few times. The chain couples TRBV24-1 to TRBJ2-1; 9 positions agree with TRBD2. The CDR3 loop spans 19 amino acids. Trimming took 3 bases from V and 1 from J; bases not matched to a gene: 12. From germline, CDR1 is KGHDR and CDR2 SFDVKD. In nucleotides, the CDR3 is TGTGCCACCAGTGATCCGAGAACTCAAAGCGGGAGGTCCTACAATGAGCAGTTCTTC. Translation gives CATSDPRTQSGRSYNEQFF.

Only a few counts were recorded for this clonotype. The rearrangement uses TRBV7-8 and TRBJ2-4; perhaps TRBD2 as D (6 bases). The CDR3 is 15 amino acids. V lost 0 bases, J lost 3 bases, and 9 bases lay in between. CDR1 and CDR2 from the germline V gene are SGHVS and FQNEAQ. The CDR3 region is CASSLASEGKNIQYF. As DNA, the CDR3 is TGTGCCAGCAGCTTAGCCTCGGAGGGCAAAAACATTCAGTACTTC. The full variable domain, rest sourced from reference TRBV7-8 and TRBJ2-4, is GAGVSQSPRYKVAKRGQDVALRCDPISGHVSLFWYQQALGQGPEFLTYFQNEAQLDKSGLPSDRFFAERPEGSVSTLKIQRTQQEDSAVYLCASSLASEGKNIQYFGAGTRLSVL.